The rows below give T cell receptor beta chains drawn from one sample of a study of blood T cells in healthy people across ages. MiXCR was run by TCRdb on the 5' RACE reads, yielding one entry per CDR3 protein. The data hold about 670,000 distinct CDR3 sequences, with 52% observed a single time. What was sequenced was blood. These receptors all come from an elderly woman in good health. Each CDR3 is given without its conserved first and last residue.

V gene | CDR3 protein
TRBV4-1 | ASSPSVGGSNIQY
TRBV5-1 | ASSLGAGSNNEQF
TRBV29-1 | SVSLGTSGPYNEQF
TRBV7-2 | ASSPQDSNQPQH
TRBV29-1 | STVGSSGSYEQY
TRBV6-1 | ASSERGNTEAF
TRBV29-1 | SVILGQAYNEQF
TRBV12-3/TRBV12-4 | ASSLGGGLKGEQF
TRBV5-5 | ASSLAGLGNEQF
TRBV15 | ATSLPGHVSDEQF
TRBV6-2/TRBV6-3 | ASSSPGLGYNEQF
TRBV20-1 | SAPRVHEQY
TRBV29-1 | SVAGTPEGEQY
TRBV12-3/TRBV12-4 | ASTNGGGETQY
TRBV29-1 | SVLDGTLLSYEQY
TRBV20-1 | SAIDRGHLIRNEQF
TRBV15 | ATSRDLGARPDTQY
TRBV20-1 | SATPAETSTETQY
TRBV4-1 | ASSQEGQGFGSETQY
TRBV12-3/TRBV12-4 | ASTIGWGTLQETQY
TRBV5-1 | ASSLDGQQETQY
TRBV6-6 | ASSYAGGTLAKNIQY
TRBV6-5 | ASSQTGDPYNEQF
TRBV4-1 | ASSRTQGNSYEQY
TRBV7-6 | AGSSTTGSYNSPLH
TRBV5-1 | ASSLIVGGAGQETQY
TRBV28 | ASSSPGTSGSREQY
TRBV7-2 | ASSGRGGRAGEQY
TRBV27 | ASRGNPYNEQF
TRBV30 | AGIGSSGYNEQF
TRBV9 | ASSVAGTVYEQY
TRBV20-1 | SARAVVVQNNEQF
TRBV20-1 | SASIGTNYGYT
TRBV12-3/TRBV12-4 | ASSFRQLNSPLH
TRBV7-3 | ASSFGGGPYDTQY
TRBV18 | ASSPLTSHNEQF
TRBV20-1 | SAGPGTGNEKLF
TRBV9 | ASSELGNNYGYT
TRBV30 | AWSFSTDTQY
TRBV29-1 | SVSQLNYGYT
TRBV7-9 | ASSLGESQNNEQF
TRBV29-1 | SVEEIKRGGEQY
TRBV9 | ASSLLGSSTDTQY
TRBV15 | ATSRAGLDYEQY
TRBV21-1 | ASTGTSGMNTGELF
TRBV18 | ASSPDSSYNEQF
TRBV2 | VTAGHDYGYT
TRBV28 | ASSIQGYEQY
TRBV28 | ASIPTGVSGANVLT
TRBV12-3/TRBV12-4 | ASSLALGTGLETQY
TRBV29-1 | SVLVGQGWY
TRBV7-2 | ASSLEIVDRGDYGYT
TRBV10-3 | AISVGTEQY
TRBV7-2 | ASSLCLFSRDQPQH
TRBV18 | ASSPPGLAVYNEQF
TRBV4-1 | ASSPSVNPEQY
TRBV7-6 | ASSVGTGLYKEQF